The rows below give T cell receptor beta chains drawn from one sample of a study of Ad26.COV2.S vaccination and SARS-CoV-2 variants. Sequencing was performed with immunoSEQ multiplex PCR; in TCRdb, only in-frame clones are kept and a portion is missing. Among 40,000 to 55,000 clones listed, approximately 80% were seen once. Material: peripheral blood, obtained after recovery from COVID-19. Every receptor here comes from a human donor who had recovered from COVID-19. Each CDR3 is given with its conserved first and last residue. Each record gives: D gene, clone size, V gene, J gene, CDR3 protein, CDR3 DNA. A D gene is named only where the DNA matches it firmly. Part of the rows lack a size; the others show once, few, many or a class for expanded clones.

D gene: NA
clone size: few
V gene: TRBV6-5
J gene: TRBJ1-2
CDR3 protein: CASSFSGTPSGGYTF
CDR3 DNA: TGTGCCAGCAGTTTCTCCGGGACTCCCAGCGGGGGCTACACCTTC

D gene: NA
clone size: NA
V gene: TRBV10-3
J gene: TRBJ2-1
CDR3 protein: CAISENRQWDNEQFF
CDR3 DNA: TGTGCCATCAGTGAGAACAGGCAGTGGGACAATGAGCAGTTCTTC

D gene: NA
clone size: NA
V gene: TRBV6-5
J gene: TRBJ2-2
CDR3 protein: CASSLEGYANTGELFF
CDR3 DNA: TGTGCCAGCAGTTTGGAAGGCTATGCGAACACCGGGGAGCTGTTTTTT

D gene: TRBD2
clone size: NA
V gene: TRBV2
J gene: TRBJ2-3
CDR3 protein: CASIRQLADTQYF
CDR3 DNA: TGTGCCAGCATAAGGCAACTAGCGGATACGCAGTATTTT

D gene: TRBD2
clone size: NA
V gene: TRBV2
J gene: TRBJ2-3
CDR3 protein: CASSDRTSGGAGTQYF
CDR3 DNA: TGTGCCAGCAGTGACCGGACTAGCGGGGGGGCCGGCACGCAGTATTTT

D gene: NA
clone size: NA
V gene: TRBV28
J gene: TRBJ1-3
CDR3 protein: CATKTASGNTIYF
CDR3 DNA: TGTGCCACTAAGACAGCCTCTGGAAACACCATATATTTT

D gene: NA
clone size: once
V gene: TRBV7-2
J gene: TRBJ1-2
CDR3 protein: CASSLVTGGADGYTF
CDR3 DNA: TGTGCCAGCAGCTTAGTGACGGGAGGAGCGGATGGCTACACCTTC

D gene: NA
clone size: NA
V gene: TRBV5-1
J gene: TRBJ1-2
CDR3 protein: CASSLEQGPYGYTF
CDR3 DNA: TGCGCCAGCAGCTTGGAGCAGGGCCCATATGGCTACACCTTC

D gene: NA
clone size: once
V gene: TRBV28
J gene: TRBJ1-3
CDR3 protein: CASHHGGGNTIYF
CDR3 DNA: TGTGCCAGCCACCACGGGGGGGGAAACACCATATATTTT

D gene: NA
clone size: NA
V gene: TRBV30
J gene: TRBJ1-2
CDR3 protein: CAWTGVTNYGYTF
CDR3 DNA: TGTGCCTGGACAGGCGTAACTAACTATGGCTACACCTTC

D gene: TRBD1
clone size: NA
V gene: TRBV5-5
J gene: TRBJ2-2
CDR3 protein: CASAPETGVTGELFF
CDR3 DNA: TGTGCCAGCGCCCCCGAGACAGGGGTCACCGGGGAGCTGTTTTTT

D gene: NA
clone size: NA
V gene: TRBV2
J gene: TRBJ2-7
CDR3 protein: CASSVHGRDTYEQYF
CDR3 DNA: TGTGCCAGCAGTGTCCATGGCAGGGACACCTACGAGCAGTACTTC

D gene: TRBD1
clone size: NA
V gene: TRBV10-3
J gene: TRBJ1-1
CDR3 protein: CATTQGEDTEAFF
CDR3 DNA: TGTGCCACGACACAGGGGGAAGACACTGAAGCTTTCTTT